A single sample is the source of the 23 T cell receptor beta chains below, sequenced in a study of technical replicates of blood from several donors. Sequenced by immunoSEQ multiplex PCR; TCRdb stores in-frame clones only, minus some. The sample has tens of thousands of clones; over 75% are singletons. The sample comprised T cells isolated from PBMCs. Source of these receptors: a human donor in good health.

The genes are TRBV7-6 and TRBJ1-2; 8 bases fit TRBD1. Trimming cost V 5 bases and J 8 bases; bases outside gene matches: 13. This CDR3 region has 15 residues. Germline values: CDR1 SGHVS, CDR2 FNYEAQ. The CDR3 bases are TGTGCCAGCAGCCCGGACAGGGCTAACCTATGGGGCTACACCTTC. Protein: CASSPDRANLWGYTF.

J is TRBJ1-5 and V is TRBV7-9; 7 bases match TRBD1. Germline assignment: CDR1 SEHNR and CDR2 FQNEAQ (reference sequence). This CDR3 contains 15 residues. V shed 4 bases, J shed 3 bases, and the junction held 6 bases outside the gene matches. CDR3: CASSSGDSHNQPQHF. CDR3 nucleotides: TGTGCCAGCAGCTCAGGGGACAGCCACAATCAGCCCCAGCATTTT.

The CDR3 DNA reads TGTGCCAGCAGCTTAGGAGGAGCGGGAGATTTTTCCACCGGGGAGCTGTTTTTT. Encoded protein: CASSLGGAGDFSTGELFF. The V call is TRBV7-8, the J call TRBJ2-2, with 8 bases fitting TRBD2. The CDR3 is 18 amino acids. The V gene end was trimmed by 1 base and the J gene end by 4 bases; junction bases not matched to a gene: 11. Germline V gene sequence: CDR1 SGHVS, CDR2 FQNEAQ.

The CDR3 region is CASSVTLTGGTGELFF. The DNA of the CDR3 is TGTGCCAGCAGTGTTACTCTTACAGGGGGGACCGGGGAGCTGTTTTTT. The chain uses TRBV28 and TRBJ2-2, with TRBD1 matching 8 bases. Germline-derived CDR1 and CDR2 are MDHEN and SYDVKM. CDR3 size: 16 residues. V was clipped by 5 bases and J by 5 bases; unmatched bases: 10.

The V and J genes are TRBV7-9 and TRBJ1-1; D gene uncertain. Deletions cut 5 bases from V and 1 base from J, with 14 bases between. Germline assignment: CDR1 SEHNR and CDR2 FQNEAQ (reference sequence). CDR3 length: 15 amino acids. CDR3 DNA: TGTGCCAGCAGCCACGGGCGGGAAAGGAACACTGAAGCTTTCTTT. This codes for CASSHGRERNTEAFF.

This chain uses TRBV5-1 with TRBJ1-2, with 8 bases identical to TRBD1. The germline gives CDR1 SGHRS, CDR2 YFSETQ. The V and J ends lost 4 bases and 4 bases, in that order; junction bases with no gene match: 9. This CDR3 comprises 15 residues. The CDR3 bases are TGCGCCAGCAGCCAGGCCAGGGGGCGCGCCTATGGCTACACCTTC. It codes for CASSQARGRAYGYTF.

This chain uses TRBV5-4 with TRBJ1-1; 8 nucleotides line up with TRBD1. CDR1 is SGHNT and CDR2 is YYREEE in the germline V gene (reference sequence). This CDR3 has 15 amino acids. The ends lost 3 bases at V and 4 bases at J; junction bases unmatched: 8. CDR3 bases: TGTGCCAGCAGCTCGGGACCAGGGGGCACCACTGAAGCTTTCTTT. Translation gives CASSSGPGGTTEAFF.

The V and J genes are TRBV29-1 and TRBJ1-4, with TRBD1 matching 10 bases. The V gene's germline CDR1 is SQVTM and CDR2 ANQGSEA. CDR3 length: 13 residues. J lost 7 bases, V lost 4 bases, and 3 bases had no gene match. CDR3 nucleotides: TGCAGCGTTGGGGACAGGGGCCTTGAAAAACTGTTTTTT. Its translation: CSVGDRGLEKLFF. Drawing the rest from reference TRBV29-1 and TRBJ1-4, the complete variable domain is SAVISQKPSRDICQRGTSLTIQCQVDSQVTMMFWYRQQPGQSLTLIATANQGSEATYESGFVIDKFPISRPNLTFSTLTVSNMSPEDSSIYLCSVGDRGLEKLFFGSGTQLSVL.

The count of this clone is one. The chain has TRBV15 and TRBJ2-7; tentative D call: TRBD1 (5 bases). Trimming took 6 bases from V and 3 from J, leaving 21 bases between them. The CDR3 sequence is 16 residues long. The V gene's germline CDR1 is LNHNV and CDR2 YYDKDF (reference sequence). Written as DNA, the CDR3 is TGTGCCACCAGTGCCTTGATCGGCAGGGTGGTCTACGAGCAGTACTTC. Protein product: CATSALIGRVVYEQYF.

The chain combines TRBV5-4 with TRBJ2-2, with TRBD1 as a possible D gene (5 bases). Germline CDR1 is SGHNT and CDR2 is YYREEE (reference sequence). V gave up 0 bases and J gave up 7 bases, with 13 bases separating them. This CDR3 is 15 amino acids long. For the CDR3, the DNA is TGTGCCAGCAGCTTGGGACAGAATGTAAACGGGGAGCTGTTTTTT. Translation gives CASSLGQNVNGELFF. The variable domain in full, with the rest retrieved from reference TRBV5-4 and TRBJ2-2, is ETGVTQSPTHLIKTRGQQVTLRCSSQSGHNTVSWYQQALGQGPQFIFQYYREEENGRGNFPPRFSGLQFPNYSSELNVNALELDDSALYLCASSLGQNVNGELFFGEGSRLTVL.

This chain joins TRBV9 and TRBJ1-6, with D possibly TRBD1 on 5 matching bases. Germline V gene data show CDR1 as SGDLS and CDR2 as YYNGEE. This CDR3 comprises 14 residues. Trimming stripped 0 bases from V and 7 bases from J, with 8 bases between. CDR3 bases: TGTGCCAGCAGCGTAGGGGGGGGAAATTCACCCCTCCACTTT. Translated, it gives CASSVGGGNSPLHF.

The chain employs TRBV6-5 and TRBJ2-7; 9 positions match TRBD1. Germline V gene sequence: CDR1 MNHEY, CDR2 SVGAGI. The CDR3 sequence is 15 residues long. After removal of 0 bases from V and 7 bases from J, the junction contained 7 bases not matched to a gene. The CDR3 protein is CASSYSGTGSGEQYF. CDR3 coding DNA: TGTGCCAGCAGTTACTCCGGGACAGGGTCTGGGGAGCAGTACTTC.

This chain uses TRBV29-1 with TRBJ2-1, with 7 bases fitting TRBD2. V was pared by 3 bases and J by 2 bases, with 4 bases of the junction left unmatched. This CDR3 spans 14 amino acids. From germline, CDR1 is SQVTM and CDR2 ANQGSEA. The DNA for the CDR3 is TGCAGCGTTGAGGGGGGGAGGGCCTACAATGAGCAGTTCTTC. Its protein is CSVEGGRAYNEQFF.

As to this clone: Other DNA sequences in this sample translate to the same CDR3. As DNA, the CDR3 is TGCGCCAGCAGCTTGACGGGAATCTACGAGCAGTACTTC. It specifies CASSLTGIYEQYF. The chain uses TRBV5-1 and TRBJ2-7; perhaps TRBD2 as D (5 bases). CDR1 SGHRS and CDR2 YFSETQ come from the germline V gene. The CDR3 has 13 amino acids. V lost 1 base and J 3 bases, leaving 8 bases between the germline ends. Supplemented by reference TRBV5-1 and TRBJ2-7, the full variable domain reads KAGVTQTPRYLIKTRGQQVTLSCSPISGHRSVSWYQQTPGQGLQFLFEYFSETQRNKGNFPGRFSGRQFSNSRSEMNVSTLELGDSALYLCASSLTGIYEQYFGPGTRLTVT.

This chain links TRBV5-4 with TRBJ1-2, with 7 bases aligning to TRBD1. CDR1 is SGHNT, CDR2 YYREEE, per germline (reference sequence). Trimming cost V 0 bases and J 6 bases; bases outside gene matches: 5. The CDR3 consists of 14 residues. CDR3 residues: CASSLGQGEDGYTF. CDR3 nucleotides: TGTGCCAGCAGCTTGGGACAGGGAGAGGATGGCTACACCTTC.

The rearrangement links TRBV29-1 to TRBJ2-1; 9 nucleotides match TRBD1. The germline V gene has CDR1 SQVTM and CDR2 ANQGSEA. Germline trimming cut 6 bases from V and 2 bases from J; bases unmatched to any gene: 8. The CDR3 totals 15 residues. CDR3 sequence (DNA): TGCAGCGTAGACCAGGGACAGGGTGCCTACAATGAGCAGTTCTTC. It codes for CSVDQGQGAYNEQFF.

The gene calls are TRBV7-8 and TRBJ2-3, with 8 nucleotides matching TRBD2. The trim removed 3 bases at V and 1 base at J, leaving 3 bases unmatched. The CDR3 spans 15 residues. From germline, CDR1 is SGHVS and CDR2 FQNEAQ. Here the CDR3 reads CASSLRGAGTDTQYF. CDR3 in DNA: TGTGCCAGCAGCTTGCGGGGGGCTGGCACAGATACGCAGTATTTT.

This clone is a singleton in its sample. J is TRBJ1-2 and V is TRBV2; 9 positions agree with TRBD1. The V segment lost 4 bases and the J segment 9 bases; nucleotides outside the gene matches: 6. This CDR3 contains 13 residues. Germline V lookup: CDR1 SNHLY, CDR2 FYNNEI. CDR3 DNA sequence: TGTGCCAGCAGTGCACAGGGGGCGTGGAGCTACACCTTC. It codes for CASSAQGAWSYTF. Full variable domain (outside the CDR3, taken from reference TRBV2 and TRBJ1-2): EPEVTQTPSHQVTQMGQEVILRCVPISNHLYFYWYRQILGQKVEFLVSFYNNEISEKSEIFDDQFSVERPDGSNFTLKIRSTKLEDSAMYFCASSAQGAWSYTFGSGTRLTVV.

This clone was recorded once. The CDR3 DNA sequence: TGTGCCAGCAGCAAAGAACCATACAGGGGCGACTTC. Its translation is CASSKEPYRGDF. The chain employs TRBV21-1 and TRBJ2-7; TRBD1 is the table's D call, not checked against the DNA. TRBV21-1 is listed as a pseudogene. The CDR3 covers 12 residues.

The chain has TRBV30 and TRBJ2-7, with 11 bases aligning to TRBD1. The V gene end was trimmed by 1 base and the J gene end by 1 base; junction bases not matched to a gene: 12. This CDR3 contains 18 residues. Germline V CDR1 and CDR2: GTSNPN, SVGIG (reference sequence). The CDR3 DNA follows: TGTGCCTGGAGTGCCCCCTTATTTAGGGACAGGGGGTCCTACGAGCAGTACTTC. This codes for CAWSAPLFRDRGSYEQYF. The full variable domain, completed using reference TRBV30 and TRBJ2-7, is SQTIHQWPATLVQPVGSPLSLECTVEGTSNPNLYWYRQAAGRGLQLLFYSVGIGQISSEVPQNLSASRPQDRQFILSSKKLLLSDSGFYLCAWSAPLFRDRGSYEQYFGPGTRLTVT.

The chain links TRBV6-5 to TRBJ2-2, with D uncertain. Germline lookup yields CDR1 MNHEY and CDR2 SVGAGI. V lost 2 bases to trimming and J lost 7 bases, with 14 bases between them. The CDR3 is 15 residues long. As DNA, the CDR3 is TGTGCCAGCAGTTACAAGACTGTTCGAGGCGGGGAGCTGTTTTTT. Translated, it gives CASSYKTVRGGELFF.

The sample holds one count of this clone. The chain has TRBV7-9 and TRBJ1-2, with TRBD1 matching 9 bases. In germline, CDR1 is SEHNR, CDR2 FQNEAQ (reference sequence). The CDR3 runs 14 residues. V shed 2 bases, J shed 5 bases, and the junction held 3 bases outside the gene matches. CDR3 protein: CASSLTGGRYGYTF. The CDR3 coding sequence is TGTGCCAGCAGCTTAACAGGGGGCAGATATGGCTACACCTTC.

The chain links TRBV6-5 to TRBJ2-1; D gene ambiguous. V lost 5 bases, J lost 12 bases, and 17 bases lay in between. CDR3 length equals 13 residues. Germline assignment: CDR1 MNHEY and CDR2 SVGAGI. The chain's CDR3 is CASSHPARLAQFF. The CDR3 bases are TGTGCCAGCAGTCACCCCGCTAGACTTGCGCAGTTCTTC.